The 29 T cell receptor beta chains in this list originate from one sample, sequenced in a study of blood T cell repertoires in COVID-19. TCRdb's copy holds only in-frame clones and misses some; the assay was immunoSEQ multiplex PCR. The sample comprises roughly 110,000 clones, 75% to 95% of which are singletons, and around 1.3% rests with the top ten. The specimen was peripheral blood. The receptors derive from a woman in her 30s with acute or convalescent COVID-19.

The chain employs TRBV7-9 and TRBJ2-7; TRBD1 agrees at 9 bases. With V trimmed by 3 bases and J by 2 bases, 11 bases remained unmatched. Germline CDR1 and CDR2: SEHNR and FQNEAQ (reference sequence). The CDR3 spans 17 residues. The CDR3 nucleotides read TGTGCCAGCAGCTTGACCCTTAGACAGGGGGATCCCTACGAGCAGTACTTC. Translation: CASSLTLRQGDPYEQYF.

This clone turned up a few times. The chain recombines TRBV19 with TRBJ2-5, with TRBD1 matching 8 bases. CDR1 LNHDA and CDR2 SQIVND come from the germline V gene (reference sequence). V lost 3 bases and J lost 4; bases outside the gene matches: 4. CDR3 length equals 14 residues. CDR3 region: CASSMQGASETQYF. Here the CDR3 DNA reads TGTGCCAGTAGTATGCAGGGGGCGTCAGAGACCCAGTACTTC. Variable domain in full (rest from reference TRBV19 and TRBJ2-5): DGGITQSPKYLFRKEGQNVTLSCEQNLNHDAMYWYRQDPGQGLRLIYYSQIVNDFQKGDIAEGYSVSREKKESFPLTVTSAQKNPTAFYLCASSMQGASETQYFGPGTRLLVL.

V is TRBV28 and J is TRBJ1-6, with 10 bases matching TRBD1. With V trimmed by 2 bases and J by 9 bases, 1 base remained unmatched. The CDR3 runs 14 residues. Germline assignment: CDR1 MDHEN and CDR2 SYDVKM. The CDR3 protein is CASSLRTGGSPLHF. As DNA, the CDR3 is TGTGCCAGCAGTTTAAGGACAGGGGGTTCACCCCTCCACTTT.

The J gene is TRBJ2-7, the V gene TRBV30; D might be TRBD2 (5 bases). The CDR3 has 12 amino acids. V dropped 1 base and J dropped 6 bases, with 10 bases sitting between them. The germline CDR1 and CDR2 sequences are GTSNPN and SVGIG (reference sequence). Written as DNA, the CDR3 is TGTGCCTGGAGTGCCGGTGAGGGCGAGCAGTACTTC. It encodes CAWSAGEGEQYF.

This clone appeared a few times. The chain is built from TRBV11-2 and TRBJ1-6; D uncertain. Germline V CDR1 and CDR2: SGHAT, FQNNGV. The CDR3 runs to 17 residues. With 3 bases removed from V and 6 bases from J, the gap between germline ends came to 18 bases. CDR3 sequence (DNA): TGTGCCAGCAGCTTGAGGCCACCGGGAACTCCTAATTCACCCCTCCACTTT. As protein: CASSLRPPGTPNSPLHF.

The gene calls are TRBV28 and TRBJ2-7; D is uncertain. Germline lookup yields CDR1 MDHEN and CDR2 SYDVKM. This CDR3 comprises 16 residues. Trimming cost V 3 bases and J 2 bases, with 17 bases left between them. DNA for the CDR3: TGTGCCAGCAGTTTTGCAGTTCGGAGTCCTACCTACGAGCAGTACTTC. Protein sequence: CASSFAVRSPTYEQYF.

The gene calls are TRBV7-3 and TRBJ2-1; D call uncertain. This CDR3 comprises 13 residues. Trimming left V 5 bases short and J 6 bases short, with 11 bases between. CDR1 is SGHTA, CDR2 FQGTGA, per germline. The CDR3 region is CASSTSSSNEQFF. In nucleotides, the CDR3 is TGTGCCAGCAGCACCTCCTCTAGCAATGAGCAGTTCTTC.

The CDR3 protein is CASSFLAGGPGTGELFF. The CDR3 bases are TGCGCCAGCAGCTTTCTAGCGGGAGGGCCCGGCACCGGGGAGCTGTTTTTT. The rearrangement uses TRBV5-1 and TRBJ2-2, with 12 bases fitting TRBD2. The CDR3 covers 17 residues. The germline V gene encodes CDR1 SGHRS and CDR2 YFSETQ. Unmatched junction bases numbered 6, after V lost 2 bases and J lost 4 bases.

This chain uses TRBV5-6 with TRBJ2-7; TRBD1 aligns across 7 bases. V trimming: 4 bases; J trimming: 1 base; junction bases outside the gene matches: 8. Per the germline V gene, CDR1 is SGHDT and CDR2 is YYEEEE. The CDR3 has 15 residues. CDR3 in amino acids: CASSDGQAVSYEQYF. CDR3 nucleotide sequence: TGTGCCAGCAGCGACGGACAGGCCGTATCCTACGAGCAGTACTTC.

CDR3 amino acids: CASSLQVINYGYTF. In DNA, the CDR3 is TGTGCCAGCAGCTTGCAGGTTATTAACTATGGCTACACCTTC. J is TRBJ1-2 and V is TRBV5-5; D is ambiguous. There are 14 residues in the CDR3. CDR1 and CDR2 from the germline V gene are SGHKS and YYEKEE (reference sequence). Trimming pared 1 base from V and 1 base from J, leaving 8 bases between.

The chain couples TRBV1 to TRBJ2-2; TRBD1, the table's D call, lacks a check against the DNA. TRBV1 is reported as a pseudogene. This CDR3 has 16 amino acids. The CDR3 coding sequence is TGCACCAGCAGCCATCCGGGACAGGGGCGCACCGGGGAGCTGTTTTTT. It encodes CTSSHPGQGRTGELFF.

This chain joins TRBV9 and TRBJ1-3; D is unresolved. This CDR3 is 14 amino acids long. The germline V gene has CDR1 SGDLS and CDR2 YYNGEE. Trimming pared 1 base from V and 0 bases from J, leaving 5 bases between. CDR3 in amino acids: CASSVQASGNTIYF. The CDR3 coding sequence is TGTGCCAGCAGCGTACAGGCCTCTGGAAACACCATATATTTT. Together with reference TRBV9 and TRBJ1-3, the CDR3 gives the full variable domain: DSGVTQTPKHLITATGQRVTLRCSPRSGDLSVYWYQQSLDQGLQFLIQYYNGEERAKGNILERFSAQQFPDLHSELNLSSLELGDSALYFCASSVQASGNTIYFGEGSWLTVV.

This clone occurred once. The chain has TRBV4-3 and TRBJ2-3, with 8 bases fitting TRBD1. CDR1 and CDR2 (germline): LGHNA, YSLEER. V shed 0 bases and J 3 bases; nucleotides not matched to a gene: 8. The CDR3 loop spans 17 amino acids. For the CDR3, the DNA is TGCGCCAGCAGCCAAGATAGGTGGGACAGGATTACAGATACGCAGTATTTT. It is translated as CASSQDRWDRITDTQYF.

The rearrangement joins TRBV7-8 to TRBJ1-5; 8 bases map to TRBD1. V was pared by 2 bases and J by 2 bases, with 5 bases of the junction left unmatched. Germline V gene data show CDR1 as SGHVS and CDR2 as FQNEAQ. The CDR3 is 16 amino acids. The chain's CDR3 is CASSLQGARGNQPQHF. The CDR3 DNA is TGTGCCAGCAGCTTACAGGGGGCTAGGGGCAATCAGCCCCAGCATTTT.

The gene calls are TRBV28 and TRBJ1-3; possible D gene TRBD1, 5 bases. Germline V gene lookup returns CDR1 MDHEN and CDR2 SYDVKM. This CDR3 comprises 16 residues. The V and J ends lost 3 bases and 5 bases respectively, with 17 bases between them. The CDR3 sequence: CASSFGDFARRNTIYF. The CDR3 DNA reads as TGTGCCAGCAGTTTCGGGGACTTCGCTAGGAGAAACACCATATATTTT.

The chain couples TRBV5-4 to TRBJ1-1, with 8 bases fitting TRBD1. Trimming cost V 4 bases and J 7 bases; bases outside gene matches: 3. CDR1 SGHNT and CDR2 YYREEE come from the germline V gene (reference sequence). This CDR3 comprises 12 residues. The CDR3 sequence: CASSVGTGEAFF. CDR3 DNA sequence: TGTGCCAGCAGCGTTGGGACAGGTGAAGCTTTCTTT.

This rearrangement joins TRBV2 to TRBJ1-1; a possible D gene is TRBD1 (6 bases). This CDR3 comprises 14 residues. Germline CDR1 reads SNHLY; CDR2 reads FYNNEI. Trimming removed 5 bases from V and 7 bases from J, with 17 bases in between. The CDR3 bases are TGTGCCAGCAGTACGAGCCGACAGGCTAATGAAGCTTTCTTT. Translating it yields CASSTSRQANEAFF.

This chain's CDR3 is CSVELDSSHPYEQYF. The DNA of the CDR3 is TGCAGCGTTGAACTTGACAGCTCCCATCCATACGAGCAGTACTTC. V and J are TRBV29-1 and TRBJ2-7, with D perhaps matching TRBD1 (5 bases). Trimming removed 2 bases from V and 4 bases from J, with 18 bases in between. From germline, CDR1 is SQVTM and CDR2 ANQGSEA. The CDR3 has 15 residues.

The V call is TRBV29-1, the J call TRBJ1-1; a possible D gene is TRBD1 (5 bases). The CDR3 contains 13 residues. Germline V gene lookup returns CDR1 SQVTM and CDR2 ANQGSEA. The V gene lost 7 bases and the J gene lost 3 bases, with 15 bases spanning the gap. The CDR3 protein is CSADGQGHTEAFF. In nucleotides, the CDR3 is TGCAGCGCTGACGGGCAGGGCCACACTGAAGCTTTCTTT. Full variable domain (outside the CDR3, taken from reference TRBV29-1 and TRBJ1-1): SAVISQKPSRDICQRGTSLTIQCQVDSQVTMMFWYRQQPGQSLTLIATANQGSEATYESGFVIDKFPISRPNLTFSTLTVSNMSPEDSSIYLCSADGQGHTEAFFGQGTRLTVV.

V and J are TRBV7-9 and TRBJ2-2; the match to TRBD1 covers 8 bases. From germline, CDR1 is SEHNR and CDR2 FQNEAQ (reference sequence). The J segment lost 7 bases and the V segment lost 5 bases, leaving 6 bases of the junction unmatched. This CDR3 has 14 residues. The CDR3 sequence is CASSGRQGIGELFF. The CDR3 coding sequence is TGTGCCAGCAGCGGGCGACAGGGGATCGGGGAGCTGTTTTTT.

This rearrangement joins TRBV28 to TRBJ1-1; no clear D gene. CDR1 is MDHEN, CDR2 SYDVKM, per germline. Between the trimmed V and J ends, which lost 9 bases and 1 base, there was a span of 9 bases. The CDR3 length is 12 residues. The CDR3, as DNA: TGTGCCAGTGTAACTCAGAACACTGAAGCTTTCTTT. The encoded protein is CASVTQNTEAFF.

J is TRBJ2-7 and V is TRBV7-2, with TRBD2 as a possible D gene (5 bases). Germline V lookup: CDR1 SGHTA, CDR2 FQGNSA. This CDR3 spans 15 amino acids. V was cut by 4 bases and J by 2 bases, with 15 bases left in between. The CDR3 sequence: CASSSPYGGTYEQYF. The CDR3, as DNA: TGTGCCAGCAGCTCGCCCTACGGAGGTACCTACGAGCAGTACTTC.

The gene calls are TRBV28 and TRBJ2-7; 9 nucleotides line up with TRBD1. Germline V lookup: CDR1 MDHEN, CDR2 SYDVKM. The V gene end was trimmed by 7 bases and the J gene end by 5 bases; junction bases not matched to a gene: 12. The CDR3 consists of 15 residues. The CDR3 DNA follows: TGTGCCAGCATCGGTCGGGGGACAGGGAACAACGAGCAGTACTTC. Its translation is CASIGRGTGNNEQYF.

V usage is TRBV6-2 or TRBV6-3 and J usage is TRBJ1-5; D not certain. The germline gives CDR1 MNHEY, CDR2 SVGEGT. This CDR3 contains 13 residues. V was clipped by 5 bases and J by 9 bases, with 14 bases between them. The CDR3 sequence is CASSLTGGRPQHF. The CDR3 region has the DNA TGTGCCAGCAGTCTGACCGGAGGTCGGCCCCAGCATTTT.

This sequence joins TRBV6-6 and TRBJ1-1, with unresolved D. CDR3 length: 15 residues. In germline, CDR1 is MNHNY, CDR2 SVGAGI (reference sequence). V lost 4 bases, J lost 0 bases, and 12 bases lay in between. The CDR3 is CASSSTPYMNTEAFF. CDR3 coding DNA: TGTGCCAGCAGTTCCACGCCGTACATGAACACTGAAGCTTTCTTT.

The CDR3 is CASSHLPGSGNTIYF. The DNA for the CDR3 is TGTGCCAGCAGCCACCTCCCAGGGTCTGGAAACACCATATATTTT. The chain has TRBV11-1 and TRBJ1-3; TRBD1 is a possible D gene (5 bases). Trimming stripped 5 bases from V and 1 base from J, with 12 bases between. The CDR3 is 15 residues long. The V gene's germline CDR1 is SGHAT and CDR2 FQDESV (reference sequence).

The V gene is TRBV14, the J gene TRBJ2-7; D unresolved. The germline V gene has CDR1 SGHDN and CDR2 FVKESK. The CDR3 loop spans 13 amino acids. Between the trimmed V and J ends, which lost 0 bases and 4 bases, there was a span of 7 bases. As DNA, the CDR3 is TGTGCCAGCAGCCAAGATGCTGCGTACGAGCAGTACTTC. Its protein product is CASSQDAAYEQYF.

The chain is built from TRBV27 and TRBJ2-7, with 8 bases lining up with TRBD1. Trimming at V came to 1 base and at J to 1 base, leaving 3 bases not matched to a gene. This CDR3 contains 15 residues. Germline V gene lookup returns CDR1 MNHEY and CDR2 SMNVEV (reference sequence). The CDR3 loop is CASSLFGQGSYEQYF. The DNA for the CDR3 is TGTGCCAGCAGTTTATTTGGACAGGGTTCCTACGAGCAGTACTTC.

This chain joins TRBV10-3 and TRBJ1-1, with D perhaps matching TRBD1 (5 bases). Germline assignment: CDR1 ENHRY and CDR2 SYGVKD. The CDR3 has 15 residues. V lost 6 bases and J lost 2, with 16 bases in between. The chain's CDR3 is CAIRPSRVANTEAFF. As DNA, the CDR3 is TGTGCCATCAGACCAAGCAGGGTGGCCAACACTGAAGCTTTCTTT.